Sequencing of this T cell receptor (beta chain) was carried out in a study of blood T cell repertoires in COVID-19. Across the study: The origin of the acute and convalescent COVID-19 samples was the United States, Italy and Spain.

Seattle patients were enrolled while actively infected and followed longitudinally. In the original analysis: Amplification of reference gene primers was used by the study to estimate nucleated cell counts. The method was immunoSEQ multiplex PCR; TCRdb's version includes in-frame clones alone and lacks a portion of them. That table supplies the V and J calls and clone size; D and trimming were determined from the DNA. The data contain 70,000 to 95,000 clones, about nine tenths of them singletons. After removal of 5 bases from V and 5 bases from J, the junction contained 1 base not matched to a gene. Germline V gene lookup returns CDR1 SNHLY and CDR2 FYNNEI. The CDR3 has 12 amino acids.

The rearrangement joins TRBV2 to TRBJ2-7; 9 bases align to TRBD1. This TCR was sampled from a man aged 50 to 60 with COVID-19, enrolled during active disease. Sequenced material: peripheral blood. Here the CDR3 DNA reads TGTGCCAGCAGTAGGACAGGGGACGAGCAGTACTTC. Its translation: CASSRTGDEQYF.